This T cell receptor (beta chain) was recorded in a study of control samples from healthy donors and cancer patients. Germline V CDR1 and CDR2: MNHEY, SVGAGI. This CDR3 region has 14 residues. V was pared by 6 bases and J by 10 bases, with 18 bases between. Produced via immunoSEQ multiplex PCR; TCRdb's table is partial and in-frame only. The sample lists around 140,000 clones, 89% occurring once. This sequence was found in a man aged 45-60 years with head and neck cancer. Input material: PBMCs. This chain links TRBV6-5 with TRBJ1-4; a possible D gene is TRBD1 (6 bases). The CDR3 reads CASRAPVGGGKLFF. The CDR3 DNA sequence: TGTGCCAGCAGAGCCCCTGTAGGGGGGGGAAAACTGTTTTTT.